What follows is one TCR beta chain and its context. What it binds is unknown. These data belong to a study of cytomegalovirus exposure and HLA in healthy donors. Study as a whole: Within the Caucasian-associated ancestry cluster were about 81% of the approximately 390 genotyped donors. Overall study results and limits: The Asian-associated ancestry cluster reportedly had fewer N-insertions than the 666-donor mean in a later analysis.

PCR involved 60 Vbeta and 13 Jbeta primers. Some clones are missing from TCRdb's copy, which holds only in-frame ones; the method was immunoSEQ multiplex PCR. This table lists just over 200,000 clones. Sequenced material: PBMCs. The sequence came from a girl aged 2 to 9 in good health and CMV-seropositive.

CDR3 nucleotides: TGTGCCAGCAGTTACTCGGGCGACGAGCAGTACTTC. This sequence encodes CASSYSGDEQYF. The chain uses TRBV6-5 and TRBJ2-7; D is unresolved. This CDR3 contains 12 residues. Per the germline V gene, CDR1 is MNHEY and CDR2 is SVGAGI. The V and J ends lost 0 bases and 5 bases respectively, with 5 bases between them.